A selection of T cell receptor beta chains follows, all from one sample in a study of T cells in Graves' hyperthyroidism and ophthalmopathy. TCRdb reprocessed the multiplex PCR reads with MiXCR, giving one entry per CDR3 protein. The data show some 560,000 distinct CDR3 sequences, less than 20% seen once. The sample taken for sequencing was blood. The receptor set was obtained from a woman younger than 45 with Graves' hyperthyroidism. Each CDR3 is given with its conserved first and last residue. D genes are given only for firm matches. Only part of the rows carry a size: once, few, many, or a class if the clone is expanded.

D,J,V,size,CDR3,DNA
TRBD2,TRBJ2-1,TRBV4-2,few,CASSQVLAGLNEQFF,TGTGCCAGCAGCCAAGTATTAGCGGGACTCAATGAGCAGTTCTTC
TRBD2,TRBJ2-1,TRBV7-2,many,CASSSGRDPYNEQFF,TGTGCCAGCAGTAGCGGGAGGGATCCCTACAATGAGCAGTTCTTC
NA,TRBJ2-3,TRBV5-1,many,CASSLYMTSTDTQYF,TGCGCCAGCAGCTTGTATATGACTAGCACAGATACGCAGTATTTT
TRBD1,TRBJ2-2,TRBV20-1,many,CSATDRRRNTGELFF,TGCAGTGCCACGGACAGGCGGAGAAACACCGGGGAGCTGTTTTTT
TRBD1,TRBJ1-2,TRBV15,NA,CATSRVQGVGYTF,TGTGCCACCAGCAGAGTTCAGGGGGTAGGCTACACCTTC
TRBD2,TRBJ2-5,TRBV4-3,NA,CASSLTSGRTETQYF,TGCGCCAGCAGCCTAACTAGCGGGAGAACAGAGACCCAGTACTTC
NA,TRBJ2-3,TRBV2,NA,CASEGADTQYF,TGTGCCAGCGAGGGAGCCGATACGCAGTATTTT
TRBD2,TRBJ2-7,TRBV6-2/TRBV6-3,NA,CASSYSITLAGSYEQYF,TGTGCCAGCAGTTACTCGATTACGTTAGCGGGATCCTACGAGCAGTACTTC
NA,TRBJ2-7,TRBV11-3,many,CASSLDPGREQYF,TGTGCCAGCAGCTTAGATCCCGGGCGCGAGCAGTACTTC
TRBD1,TRBJ2-7,TRBV27,many,CASKLGGIAAYEQYF,TGTGCCAGCAAGCTAGGGGGCATTGCAGCCTACGAGCAGTACTTC
NA,TRBJ2-3,TRBV6-1,NA,CASRLSSSTDTQYF,TGTGCCAGCAGGTTGTCGTCCTCCACAGATACGCAGTATTTT
NA,TRBJ1-4,TRBV12-3/TRBV12-4,many,CASSFQSRYEKLFF,TGTGCCAGCAGTTTTCAGTCACGGTACGAAAAACTGTTTTTT
NA,TRBJ1-1,TRBV6-2/TRBV6-3,many,CASTSFTRPGSTEAFF,TGTGCCAGCACCTCTTTCACCAGGCCGGGGAGCACTGAAGCTTTCTTT
TRBD2,TRBJ2-3,TRBV20-1,many,CSARAPRRGGPTDTQYF,TGCAGTGCTAGAGCCCCACGGAGGGGAGGGCCAACAGATACGCAGTATTTT
NA,TRBJ2-2,TRBV6-1,few,CASRTAVGLDGTGELFF,TGTGCCAGCAGAACGGCGGTGGGCCTCGATGGCACCGGGGAGCTGTTTTTT
TRBD2,TRBJ2-7,TRBV29-1,many,CSVGLGGLAGSEQYF,TGCAGCGTTGGGTTAGGCGGACTAGCGGGATCCGAGCAGTACTTC
TRBD2,TRBJ2-1,TRBV29-1,many,CSVGTSRNINEQFF,TGCAGCGTTGGGACTAGCAGAAATATCAATGAGCAGTTCTTC
TRBD2,TRBJ2-1,TRBV15,many,CATLPGLAGKYNEQFF,TGTGCCACCTTGCCGGGACTAGCGGGAAAGTACAATGAGCAGTTCTTC
TRBD1,TRBJ2-7,TRBV5-4,NA,CASSLGRRTGSEQYF,TGTGCCAGCAGCCTTGGCCGTCGGACAGGGAGCGAGCAGTACTTC
TRBD2,TRBJ2-7,TRBV6-2/TRBV6-3,many,CASSYLLAPNYEQYF,TGTGCCAGCAGTTACCTACTAGCGCCTAACTACGAGCAGTACTTC
NA,TRBJ2-3,TRBV10-3,few,CAIRTGPRDTDTQYF,TGTGCCATCAGAACAGGCCCCCGGGACACAGATACGCAGTATTTT
NA,TRBJ2-7,TRBV6-2/TRBV6-3,NA,CASSYYSHEQYF,TGTGCCAGCAGTTACTATTCCCACGAGCAGTACTTC
TRBD1,TRBJ2-5,TRBV7-2,NA,CASSSSDRGKTQYF,TGTGCCAGCAGCTCCTCGGACAGGGGGAAGACCCAGTACTTC
TRBD2,TRBJ2-5,TRBV12-5,many,CASGPGLAESQETQYF,TGTGCTAGTGGCCCGGGACTAGCGGAGAGCCAAGAGACCCAGTACTTC
NA,TRBJ2-7,TRBV6-1,few,CASSETLAPYEQYF,TGTGCCAGCAGTGAAACGCTAGCCCCCTACGAGCAGTACTTC
NA,TRBJ1-1,TRBV4-1,NA,CASSQARQTEAFF,TGCGCCAGCAGCCAGGCTCGGCAGACTGAAGCTTTCTTT
NA,TRBJ1-2,TRBV19,few,CASSINPSNYGYTF,TGTGCCAGTAGTATTAACCCATCTAACTATGGCTACACCTTC
NA,TRBJ2-7,TRBV9,many,CASSVGGENEQYF,TGTGCCAGCAGCGTAGGTGGGGAAAACGAGCAGTACTTC
TRBD1,TRBJ2-3,TRBV11-2,NA,CASSPYGTVDWALRDTDTQYF,TGTGCCAGCAGCCCCTACGGGACAGTCGACTGGGCCTTGAGGGACACAGATACGCAGTATTTT
NA,TRBJ2-1,TRBV14,NA,CASSQEAGPYNEQFF,TGTGCCAGCAGCCAGGAAGCGGGCCCCTACAATGAGCAGTTCTTC
NA,TRBJ2-3,TRBV30,many,CAWSRRSDTQYF,TGTGCCTGGAGTCGGAGGTCAGATACGCAGTATTTT
NA,TRBJ2-3,TRBV6-1,many,CASSEAWGDREDTQYF,TGTGCCAGCAGTGAAGCTTGGGGGGACAGAGAAGATACGCAGTATTTT
NA,TRBJ2-3,TRBV11-1,many,CASSLEGGPPSDTQYF,TGTGCCAGCAGCTTAGAAGGGGGACCCCCCTCTGATACGCAGTATTTT
TRBD2,TRBJ2-3,TRBV28,few,CASSSIALAGVHTQYF,TGTGCCAGCAGTTCCATCGCCCTAGCGGGAGTACATACGCAGTATTTT
TRBD2,TRBJ2-5,TRBV6-1,few,CASGCYSGTETQYF,TGTGCCAGCGGCTGCTATAGCGGGACAGAGACCCAGTACTTC
NA,TRBJ1-1,TRBV28,few,CASSPRDLREAFF,TGTGCCAGCAGCCCCCGAGACTTGAGGGAAGCTTTCTTT
TRBD2,TRBJ2-2,TRBV3-1,many,CASSSDGIAGGVAGELFF,TGTGCCAGCAGCTCGGACGGTATAGCGGGAGGTGTTGCCGGGGAGCTGTTTTTT
TRBD1,TRBJ1-1,TRBV27,many,CASSTGGQLQEAFF,TGTGCCAGCAGTACAGGGGGACAGTTACAAGAAGCTTTCTTT
NA,TRBJ2-1,TRBV19,NA,CASITLRTPSCNEQFF,TGTGCCAGTATTACTTTGAGAACCCCTTCCTGCAATGAGCAGTTCTTC
NA,TRBJ2-7,TRBV19,NA,CASSIAVGPPNYEQYF,TGTGCCAGTAGTATAGCGGTCGGGCCGCCGAACTACGAGCAGTACTTC
TRBD1,TRBJ1-5,TRBV19,NA,CASSIKGANQPQHF,TGTGCCAGTAGTATAAAGGGGGCCAACCAGCCCCAGCATTTT
NA,TRBJ2-7,TRBV28,many,CASSPGVAYEQYF,TGTGCCAGCAGTCCAGGGGTTGCCTACGAGCAGTACTTC
NA,TRBJ2-3,TRBV2,many,CATGQITDTQYF,TGTGCCACTGGACAGATCACAGATACGCAGTATTTT
NA,TRBJ1-4,TRBV20-1,NA,CSASAGRKLFF,TGCAGTGCTAGTGCAGGGAGAAAACTGTTTTTT
NA,TRBJ2-6,TRBV20-1,NA,CSARTPVRSGANVLTF,TGCAGTGCTAGGACGCCCGTCCGCTCTGGGGCCAACGTCCTGACTTTC
NA,TRBJ2-7,TRBV6-1,many,CASSLRGSNYEQYF,TGTGCCAGCAGTTTAAGGGGATCCAACTACGAGCAGTACTTC
NA,TRBJ1-2,TRBV10-3,NA,CAISESEQIYGYTF,TGTGCCATCAGTGAGTCCGAACAAATCTATGGCTACACCTTC
NA,TRBJ2-7,TRBV3-1,many,CASSQGQYEQYF,TGTGCCAGCAGCCAAGGTCAGTACGAGCAGTACTTC
TRBD1,TRBJ1-5,TRBV27,many,CASSPRTGVGNQPQHF,TGTGCCAGCAGTCCCAGGACAGGGGTGGGCAATCAGCCCCAGCATTTT
NA,TRBJ1-1,TRBV12-3/TRBV12-4,few,CASSRDEGTEAFF,TGTGCCAGCAGTCGCGATGAGGGGACTGAAGCTTTCTTT
NA,TRBJ1-4,TRBV27,many,CASSRRGGEKLFF,TGTGCCAGCAGTCGACGGGGTGGTGAAAAACTGTTTTTT
NA,TRBJ1-2,TRBV9,NA,CASSVDMDPRPDDGYTF,TGTGCCAGCAGCGTAGATATGGACCCGAGGCCCGATGATGGCTACACCTTC
NA,TRBJ2-1,TRBV12-3/TRBV12-4,many,CASSFSRSNEQFF,TGTGCCAGCAGTTTTTCTAGAAGCAATGAGCAGTTCTTC
NA,TRBJ2-2,TRBV2,NA,CASSSRQIPTGELFF,TGTGCCAGCAGTTCACGACAGATACCCACCGGGGAGCTGTTTTTT
NA,TRBJ2-1,TRBV12-5,NA,CASGLSPGGAYNEQFF,TGTGCTAGTGGTTTGTCCCCGGGGGGCGCCTACAATGAGCAGTTCTTC
TRBD2,TRBJ2-1,TRBV7-9,NA,CASSLESGLAGGSAYEQFF,TGTGCCAGCAGCTTAGAGTCAGGGTTGGCGGGAGGCTCCGCCTATGAGCAGTTCTTC
TRBD1,TRBJ2-5,TRBV27,many,CASSTSGTGQTQYF,TGTGCCAGCAGTACCTCGGGGACAGGCCAGACCCAGTACTTC
NA,TRBJ1-2,TRBV6-1,NA,CASSHRNYGYTF,TGTGCCAGCAGTCATCGGAACTATGGCTACACCTTC
TRBD1,TRBJ1-1,TRBV20-1,many,CSDNTDRGVGEAFF,TGCAGTGATAACACCGACAGGGGTGTGGGTGAAGCTTTCTTT
NA,TRBJ2-1,TRBV5-1,NA,CASSFGTGRGNEQFF,TGCGCCAGCAGCTTTGGGACGGGTCGTGGAAATGAGCAGTTCTTC